Given below is one T cell receptor beta chain in context. This sample was included in a study of blood T cell repertoires in COVID-19. The wider study: The United States, Italy and Spain provided the acute and convalescent COVID-19 samples.

While infection was still active, Seattle patients were enrolled and then followed longitudinally. The repertoire was sequenced with immunoSEQ multiplex PCR; TCRdb's copy has only in-frame clones and lacks some. The repertoire consists of around 310,000 clones, with about nine tenths occurring once and the leading ten covering approximately 6.8%. Germline V gene data show CDR1 as SGDLS and CDR2 as YYNGEE. Trimming pared 3 bases from V and 3 bases from J, leaving 8 bases between. The CDR3 is 13 residues long. The J gene is TRBJ2-3, the V gene TRBV9; TRBD1 might be the D (6 bases). Sample: peripheral blood. This clonotype was sampled from a woman between 25 and 40 years old with COVID-19, enrolled during active disease. The CDR3 DNA sequence: TGTGCCAGCAGCGCACAGGGTACAGATACGCAGTATTTT. It is translated as CASSAQGTDTQYF.